This TCR beta chain was captured by sequencing in a study of blood T cell repertoires in COVID-19. The wider study: The samples span acute and convalescent COVID-19 from the United States, Italy and Spain. T cells, B-cell-depleted T cells, or PBMCs supplied cDNA or gDNA.

This clone was seen once. V lost 0 bases and J lost 0, with 17 bases in between. CDR3 size: 18 residues. Germline CDR1 reads GTSNPN; CDR2 reads SVGIG (reference sequence). Original processing methods: Amplification of reference gene primers provided the estimated nucleated cell counts. Sequenced by immunoSEQ multiplex PCR; TCRdb stores in-frame clones only, minus some. That table furnishes V, J and clone size, whereas the DNA furnished D and trimming. The sample yields hundreds of thousands of clones, nearly 85% seen once. Seattle participants joined during active infection and were tracked over time. The specimen was peripheral blood. This chain connects TRBV30 to TRBJ1-4; D is unclear. The source of this sequence is a woman between 25 and 40 years old with COVID-19, enrolled during active disease. CDR3 loop: CAWSVVQWQVATNEKLFF. DNA for the CDR3: TGTGCCTGGAGTGTGGTTCAATGGCAGGTTGCAACTAATGAAAAACTGTTTTTT.